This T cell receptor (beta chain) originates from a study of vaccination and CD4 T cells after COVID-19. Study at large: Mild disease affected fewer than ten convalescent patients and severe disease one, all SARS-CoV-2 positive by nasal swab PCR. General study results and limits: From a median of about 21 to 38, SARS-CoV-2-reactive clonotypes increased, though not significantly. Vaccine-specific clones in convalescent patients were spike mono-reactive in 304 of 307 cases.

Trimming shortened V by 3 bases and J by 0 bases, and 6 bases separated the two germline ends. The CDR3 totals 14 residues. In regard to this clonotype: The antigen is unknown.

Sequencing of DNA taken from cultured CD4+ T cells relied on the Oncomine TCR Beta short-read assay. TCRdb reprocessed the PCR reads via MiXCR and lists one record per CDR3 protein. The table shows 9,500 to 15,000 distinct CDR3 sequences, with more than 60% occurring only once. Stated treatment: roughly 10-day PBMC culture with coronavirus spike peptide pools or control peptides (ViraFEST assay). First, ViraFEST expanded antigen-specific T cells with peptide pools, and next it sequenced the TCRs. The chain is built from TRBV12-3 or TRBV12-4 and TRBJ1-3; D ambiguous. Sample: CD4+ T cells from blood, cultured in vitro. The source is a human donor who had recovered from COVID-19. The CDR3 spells CASSLAASGNTIYF. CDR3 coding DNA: TGTGCCAGCAGTTTGGCAGCCTCTGGAAACACCATATATTTT.